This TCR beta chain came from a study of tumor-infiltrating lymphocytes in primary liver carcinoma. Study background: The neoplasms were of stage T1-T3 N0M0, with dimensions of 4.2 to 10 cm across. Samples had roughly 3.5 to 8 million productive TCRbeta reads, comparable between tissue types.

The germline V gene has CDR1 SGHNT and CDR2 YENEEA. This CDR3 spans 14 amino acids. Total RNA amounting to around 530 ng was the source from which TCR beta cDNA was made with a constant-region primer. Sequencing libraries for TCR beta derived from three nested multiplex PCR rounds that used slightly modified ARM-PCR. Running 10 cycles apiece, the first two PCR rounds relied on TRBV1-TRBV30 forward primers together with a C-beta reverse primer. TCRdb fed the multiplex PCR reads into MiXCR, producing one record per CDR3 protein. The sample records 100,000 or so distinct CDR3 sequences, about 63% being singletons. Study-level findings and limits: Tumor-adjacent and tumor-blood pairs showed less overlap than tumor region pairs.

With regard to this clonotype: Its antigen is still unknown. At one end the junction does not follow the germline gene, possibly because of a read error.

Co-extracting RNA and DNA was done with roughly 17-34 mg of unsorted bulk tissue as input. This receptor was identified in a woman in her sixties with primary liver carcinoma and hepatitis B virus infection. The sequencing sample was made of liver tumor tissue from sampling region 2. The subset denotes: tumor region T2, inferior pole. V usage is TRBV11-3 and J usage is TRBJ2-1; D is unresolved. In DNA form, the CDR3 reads TGCGCCAGCAACTCCGCGGCTAAGTACAATGAGCAGTTCTTC. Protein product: CASNSAAKYNEQFF.